The 30 T cell receptor beta chains below were found in one sample sequenced in a study of blood T cell repertoires in COVID-19. Libraries were prepared by immunoSEQ multiplex PCR; TCRdb keeps only in-frame clonotypes and omits some of them. The sample contains roughly 45,000 clones, about 83% of which appear only once. Material: peripheral blood. These receptors were obtained from a woman aged 55-75 years with acute or convalescent COVID-19.

This chain joins TRBV20-1 and TRBJ2-3; 12 bases fit TRBD2. The CDR3 is 18 residues long. Germline V lookup: CDR1 DFQATT, CDR2 SNEGSKA (reference sequence). V shed 3 bases, J shed 3 bases, and the junction held 13 bases outside the gene matches. CDR3 residues: CSASRGTSGGLSTDTQYF. For the CDR3, the DNA is TGCAGTGCTAGTCGGGGAACTAGCGGGGGGTTATCTACAGATACGCAGTATTTT.

This rearrangement joins TRBV27 to TRBJ1-5, with D possibly TRBD1 on 5 matching bases. V lost 6 bases to trimming and J lost 1 base, with 13 bases between them. CDR3 length: 15 residues. Germline V gene data show CDR1 as MNHEY and CDR2 as SMNVEV (reference sequence). In DNA, the CDR3 is TGTGCCAGCAGGCCAGGGATAATAAGCAATCAGCCCCAGCATTTT. This codes for CASRPGIISNQPQHF.

The chain couples TRBV5-1 to TRBJ2-1; the D gene is possibly TRBD1 (6 bases). V dropped 2 bases and J dropped 0 bases, with 12 bases sitting between them. Germline CDR1 reads SGHRS; CDR2 reads YFSETQ. The CDR3 runs 16 residues. The CDR3 sequence is CASSFDGTNSYNEQFF. In DNA form, the CDR3 reads TGCGCCAGCAGCTTTGACGGGACAAACTCCTACAATGAGCAGTTCTTC.

This rearrangement joins TRBV4-2 to TRBJ2-7, with TRBD2 matching 8 bases. The CDR3 is 17 amino acids. The trim removed 4 bases at V and 1 base at J, leaving 12 bases unmatched. Germline CDR1 LGHNA, CDR2 YNFKEQ. DNA for the CDR3: TGTGCCAGCAGCCCACCCCCGCGGGCTAGCGGGTCCTACGAGCAGTACTTC. Translating it yields CASSPPPRASGSYEQYF.

The chain carries TRBV6-5 and TRBJ2-7, with 8 bases matching TRBD2. The germline CDR1 and CDR2 sequences are MNHEY and SVGAGI. V shed 2 bases, J shed 9 bases, and the junction held 9 bases outside the gene matches. The CDR3 contains 14 residues. Here the CDR3 DNA reads TGTGCCAGCAGTTACAAGCGGGACCGGGGGGGGCAGTACTTC. As protein: CASSYKRDRGGQYF.

This chain joins TRBV13 and TRBJ1-2; 8 bases are a match to TRBD1. The germline V gene has CDR1 PRHDT and CDR2 FYEKMQ (reference sequence). V shed 0 bases and J 4 bases; nucleotides not matched to a gene: 4. The CDR3 spans 15 residues. The CDR3 is CASSLGAGGSYGYTF. CDR3 nucleotides: TGTGCCAGCAGCTTAGGGGCAGGGGGCAGCTATGGCTACACCTTC.

In this sample, this clone turned up once. The chain employs TRBV18 and TRBJ2-3; 7 bases map to TRBD1. J was trimmed by 3 bases and V by 3 bases; bases with no gene match: 6. The germline V gene has CDR1 KGHSH and CDR2 LQKENI. This CDR3 region has 15 residues. In DNA form, the CDR3 reads TGTGCCAGCTCACCGAGACAGGGAGTAACAGATACGCAGTATTTT. As protein: CASSPRQGVTDTQYF.

The chain combines TRBV28 with TRBJ2-7; D gene ambiguous. Germline CDR1 is MDHEN and CDR2 is SYDVKM. Trimming removed 2 bases at V and 13 bases at J, with 12 bases between. The length of the CDR3 is 11 residues. In DNA form, the CDR3 reads TGTGCCAGCAGTTTAACAGAACAAGTTTACTTC. Amino acids: CASSLTEQVYF.

V is TRBV6-1 and J is TRBJ2-1; D is perhaps TRBD2 (6 bases). The germline V and J ends were trimmed by 3 bases and 5 bases, with 11 bases remaining between them. The CDR3 runs to 14 residues. From germline, CDR1 is MNHNS and CDR2 SASEGT. The CDR3 here is CASSDWDSNNEQFF. The CDR3 nucleotides read TGTGCCAGCAGTGATTGGGACTCTAACAATGAGCAGTTCTTC.

The chain links TRBV7-3 to TRBJ2-5; TRBD2 matches 11 bases. The CDR3 loop spans 14 amino acids. V was clipped by 5 bases and J by 3 bases; unmatched bases: 2. CDR1 and CDR2 (germline): SGHTA, FQGTGA. The CDR3 DNA follows: TGTGCCAGCAGCCGGGGACTAGCGGAAGAGACCCAGTACTTC. It specifies CASSRGLAEETQYF.

CDR3 residues: CASSIIRTSGSSYNEQFF. DNA for the CDR3: TGTGCCAGTAGTATTATTCGGACTAGCGGGTCTTCCTACAATGAGCAGTTCTTC. The chain carries TRBV19 and TRBJ2-1; 11 bases fit TRBD2. The CDR3 totals 18 residues. V lost 3 bases, J lost 1 base, and 8 bases stayed unmatched. Germline loops: CDR1 LNHDA, CDR2 SQIVND (reference sequence).

The chain carries TRBV27 and TRBJ1-4, with TRBD1 as a possible D gene (5 bases). Germline V lookup: CDR1 MNHEY, CDR2 SMNVEV (reference sequence). V was cut by 9 bases and J by 7 bases, with 12 bases left in between. CDR3 length equals 12 residues. The CDR3 loop reads CASSAGREKLFF. In nucleotides, the CDR3 is TGTGCCAGTTCAGCGGGACGTGAAAAACTGTTTTTT.

The chain couples TRBV9 to TRBJ2-1; 13 bases align to TRBD2. Germline V gene data show CDR1 as SGDLS and CDR2 as YYNGEE. V gave up 0 bases and J gave up 10 bases; unmatched junction bases: 1. The length of the CDR3 is 14 residues. The CDR3 DNA reads TGTGCCAGCAGCGTAGCGACTAGCGGGGGGGAGCAGTTCTTC. This gives the protein CASSVATSGGEQFF.

The chain recombines TRBV5-1 with TRBJ2-1, with D possibly matching TRBD1 (6 bases). Germline loops: CDR1 SGHRS, CDR2 YFSETQ. The CDR3 consists of 16 residues. V lost 4 bases to trimming and J lost 3 bases, with 17 bases between them. CDR3 residues: CASSPPTGTDYNEQFF. CDR3 sequence (DNA): TGCGCCAGCAGCCCCCCGACAGGCACGGACTACAATGAGCAGTTCTTC.

This clone was seen only once. The V call is TRBV9, the J call TRBJ1-1; 9 nucleotides line up with TRBD1. V lost 3 bases, J lost 10 bases, and 1 base stayed unmatched. This CDR3 is built from 11 residues. CDR1 SGDLS and CDR2 YYNGEE come from the germline V gene. For the CDR3, the DNA is TGTGCCAGCAGCGGGGGACAGGGAGCTTTCTTT. Amino acid sequence: CASSGGQGAFF.

The rearrangement uses TRBV30 and TRBJ2-1; weak D call: TRBD2 (6 bases). The V gene lost 4 bases and the J gene lost 6 bases, with 28 bases spanning the gap. The CDR3 is 18 residues long. Germline V gene sequence: CDR1 GTSNPN, CDR2 SVGIG (reference sequence). The CDR3 bases are TGTGCCTGGACCTCTCTGATAGGAAGGGACTTGGAGACCAATGAGCAGTTCTTC. Translation gives CAWTSLIGRDLETNEQFF.

The chain employs TRBV6-2 or TRBV6-3 and TRBJ2-2, with D unresolved. V was pared by 2 bases and J by 3 bases, with 4 bases between. Germline CDR1 reads MNHEY; CDR2 reads SVGEGT. The CDR3 has 13 residues. The CDR3 loop reads CASSYEDTGELFF. The CDR3 nucleotides read TGTGCCAGCAGTTACGAGGACACCGGGGAGCTGTTTTTT.

The gene calls are TRBV3-1 (or the pseudogene TRBV3-2) and TRBJ2-5; 11 bases match TRBD1. This CDR3 has 15 amino acids. Germline lookup yields CDR1 LGHDT and CDR2 YNNKEL (reference sequence). V shed 4 bases and J 2 bases; nucleotides not matched to a gene: 3. The CDR3 loop reads CASSLGTGGQETQYF. The CDR3 DNA reads TGTGCCAGCAGCCTCGGGACAGGGGGGCAAGAGACCCAGTACTTC.

The J gene is TRBJ2-7, the V gene TRBV7-8; D might be TRBD2 (6 bases). This CDR3 region has 17 residues. Per germline, CDR1 SGHVS and CDR2 FQNEAQ. Trimming pared 0 bases from V and 3 bases from J, leaving 18 bases between. The CDR3 sequence: CASSLAREGLWGYEQYF. CDR3 sequence (DNA): TGTGCCAGCAGCTTAGCGCGGGAAGGCCTATGGGGCTACGAGCAGTACTTC.

In nucleotides, the CDR3 is TGTGCCAGCAGCCAAGAAGGCGGTAGGGGTGAAGCTTTCTTT. Translated: CASSQEGGRGEAFF. The V gene is TRBV3-1 (or the pseudogene TRBV3-2), the J gene TRBJ1-1, with D perhaps matching TRBD1 (5 bases). This CDR3 is 14 amino acids long. Trimming pared 0 bases from V and 7 bases from J, leaving 12 bases between. CDR1 is LGHDT, CDR2 YNNKEL, per germline (reference sequence).

The rearrangement uses TRBV11-2 and TRBJ2-1; 8 bases fit TRBD2. The CDR3 covers 15 residues. Trimming at V came to 5 bases and at J to 1 base, leaving 4 bases not matched to a gene. CDR1 and CDR2 from the germline V gene are SGHAT and FQNNGV. The CDR3 DNA sequence: TGTGCCAGCAGCCCGAGCGGGAGTTCCTACAATGAGCAGTTCTTC. Protein product: CASSPSGSSYNEQFF.

This clone has more than one count but fewer than ten. The chain couples TRBV14 to TRBJ2-2; possible D gene TRBD1, 6 bases. Germline CDR1 is SGHDN and CDR2 is FVKESK. Trimming cost V 8 bases and J 4 bases, with 14 bases left between them. The CDR3 consists of 14 residues. The CDR3 here is CASRPPRGTGELFF. As DNA, the CDR3 is TGTGCCAGCCGACCCCCCAGGGGCACCGGGGAGCTGTTTTTT.

The CDR3 coding sequence is TGTGCCAGTCCAACTTATTTTGTTCAGGGGAAGGCGAACACTGAAGCTTTCTTT. Amino acids: CASPTYFVQGKANTEAFF. The chain joins TRBV19 to TRBJ1-1, with D possibly matching TRBD1 (6 bases). Per the germline V gene, CDR1 is LNHDA and CDR2 is SQIVND (reference sequence). CDR3 length: 18 amino acids. V gave up 8 bases and J gave up 1 base, with 26 bases separating them.

The J gene is TRBJ2-5, the V gene TRBV7-6; D may be TRBD2 (6 bases). This CDR3 is built from 14 residues. Trimming removed 1 base at V and 2 bases at J, with 8 bases between. Germline CDR1 SGHVS, CDR2 FNYEAQ. DNA for the CDR3: TGTGCCAGCAGCTTAGGGGGACTTCAAGAGACCCAGTACTTC. Amino acids: CASSLGGLQETQYF.

This clone was found once. The V call is TRBV29-1, the J call TRBJ1-1; 8 bases are a match to TRBD1. With 6 bases clipped from V and 5 bases from J, the junction kept 8 bases outside the gene matches. CDR1 and CDR2 (germline): SQVTM, ANQGSEA. The CDR3 contains 13 residues. The DNA of the CDR3 is TGCAGCGTAGCGGACAGGGAGAGGACTGAAGCTTTCTTT. It yields the protein CSVADRERTEAFF.

The gene calls are TRBV11-3 and TRBJ2-7; D gene unclear. This CDR3 comprises 13 residues. The V end lost 4 bases, the J end lost 4 bases, and 11 bases lay between the germline ends. The germline CDR1 and CDR2 sequences are SGHNT and YENEEA. The CDR3 reads CASSSEAGYEQYF. DNA of the CDR3: TGTGCCAGCAGCTCAGAGGCCGGGTACGAGCAGTACTTC.

Only one count was recorded for this clone. Other DNA sequences in this sample translate to the same CDR3. This chain uses TRBV27 with TRBJ1-6; D unclear. V shed 3 bases and J shed 6 bases, with 6 bases lying between them. CDR3 length equals 13 residues. The V gene's germline CDR1 is MNHEY and CDR2 SMNVEV (reference sequence). Here the CDR3 reads CASSFRGNSPLHF. In DNA form, the CDR3 reads TGTGCCAGCAGTTTCCGGGGTAATTCACCCCTCCACTTT.

The chain combines TRBV7-2 with TRBJ2-1; 11 bases match TRBD2. After removal of 0 bases from V and 8 bases from J, the junction contained 3 bases not matched to a gene. Germline loops: CDR1 SGHTA, CDR2 FQGNSA. This CDR3 region has 15 residues. The CDR3 region is CASSLALAGGYEQFF. CDR3 DNA sequence: TGTGCCAGCAGCTTAGCCCTAGCGGGAGGATATGAGCAGTTCTTC.

V is TRBV5-4 and J is TRBJ2-1; D may be TRBD1 (6 bases). Germline V gives CDR1 SGHNT, CDR2 YYREEE (reference sequence). V was pared by 0 bases and J by 12 bases, with 13 bases between. The CDR3 length is 13 residues. Written as DNA, the CDR3 is TGTGCCAGCAGCTTGGAGGCCTTAGGGGGGCAGTTCTTC. Translated: CASSLEALGGQFF.

The chain links TRBV5-6 to TRBJ2-3; 10 bases are a match to TRBD1. CDR1 is SGHDT and CDR2 is YYEEEE in the germline V gene. The CDR3 length is 15 residues. V was pared by 4 bases and J by 0 bases, with 2 bases of the junction left unmatched. In DNA, the CDR3 is TGTGCCAGCAGCGGGACAGGGGAAAGCACAGATACGCAGTATTTT. Protein sequence: CASSGTGESTDTQYF.